This T cell receptor (beta chain) stems from a study of T cells in Graves' hyperthyroidism and ophthalmopathy. V lost 1 base and J 2 bases, leaving 11 bases between the germline ends. This CDR3 region has 15 residues. Germline CDR1 is SGHTA and CDR2 is FQGTGA. RNA transcripts were the template for amplifying TCR beta CDR3 regions. The primer set for the first-round RT-PCR of the TCR CDR3 was HTBI. TCRdb reanalysed the multiplex PCR reads using MiXCR and keeps one entry per CDR3 protein. The sample consists of approximately 520,000 distinct CDR3 sequences, around 20% of them appearing once. The sequenced sample consisted of blood. V usage is TRBV7-3 and J usage is TRBJ2-5; a possible D gene is TRBD1 (6 bases). This clonotype was sampled from a man between 18 and 35 years old with Graves' hyperthyroidism. CDR3 nucleotides: TGTGCCAGCAGCTTAAGCCCTGGACAGCAAGAGACCCAGTACTTC. Its translation is CASSLSPGQQETQYF.